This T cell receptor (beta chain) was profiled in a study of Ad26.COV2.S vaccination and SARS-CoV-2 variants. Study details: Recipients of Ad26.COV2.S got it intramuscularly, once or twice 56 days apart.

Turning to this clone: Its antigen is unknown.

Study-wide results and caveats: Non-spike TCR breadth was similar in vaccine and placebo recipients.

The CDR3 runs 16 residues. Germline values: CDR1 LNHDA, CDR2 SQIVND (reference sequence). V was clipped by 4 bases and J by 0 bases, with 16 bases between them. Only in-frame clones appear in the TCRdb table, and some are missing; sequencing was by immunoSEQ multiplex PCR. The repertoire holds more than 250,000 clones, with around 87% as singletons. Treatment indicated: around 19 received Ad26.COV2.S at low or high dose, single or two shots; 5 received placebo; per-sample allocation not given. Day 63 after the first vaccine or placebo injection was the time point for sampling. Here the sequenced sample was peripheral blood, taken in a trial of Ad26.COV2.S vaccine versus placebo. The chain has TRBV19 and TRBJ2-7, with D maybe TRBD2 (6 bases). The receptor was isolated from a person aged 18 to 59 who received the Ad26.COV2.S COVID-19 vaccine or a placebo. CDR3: CASSKPGLGSSYEQYF. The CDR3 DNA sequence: TGTGCCAGTAGTAAACCGGGACTGGGGAGCTCCTACGAGCAGTACTTC. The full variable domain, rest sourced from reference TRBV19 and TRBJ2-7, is DGGITQSPKYLFRKEGQNVTLSCEQNLNHDAMYWYRQDPGQGLRLIYYSQIVNDFQKGDIAEGYSVSREKKESFPLTVTSAQKNPTAFYLCASSKPGLGSSYEQYFGPGTRLTVT.